A selection of T cell receptor beta chains follows, all from one sample in a study of cytomegalovirus exposure and HLA in healthy donors. The data were produced by immunoSEQ multiplex PCR, yet TCRdb's version contains in-frame clones alone and is incomplete. The table lists around 140,000 clones, 75% to 80% of them singletons. The sequencing sample was made of PBMCs. Receptor source: a male donor in good health and CMV-seronegative. Both conserved end residues are part of each CDR3. D genes are given only for firm matches. Rows may omit the clone size; those that give it use once, few, many or a size class.

j_gene,abundance,d_gene,v_gene,CDR3nt,CDR3aa
TRBJ1-4,few,NA,TRBV7-9,TGTGCCAGCAGCTTAGTAGGACAGTTTGGGGAAAAACTGTTTTTT,CASSLVGQFGEKLFF
TRBJ1-1,NA,TRBD1,TRBV19,TGTGCCAGTGCAACAGGGGGGAACACTGAAGCTTTCTTT,CASATGGNTEAFF
TRBJ2-3,NA,TRBD2,TRBV7-2,TGTGCCAGCAGCATCCCCGGGACTAGCGTTTGGGATACGCAGTATTTT,CASSIPGTSVWDTQYF
TRBJ1-2,NA,TRBD1,TRBV7-2,TGTGCCAGCAGCTTAGAACAGGGGAACTATGGCTACACCTTC,CASSLEQGNYGYTF
TRBJ2-1,NA,NA,TRBV10-3,TGTGCCACCGCCGACAGGAATCATGAGCAGTTCTTC,CATADRNHEQFF
TRBJ1-5,NA,NA,TRBV5-6,TGTGCCAGCAGCCTTCTTCAGGGGAATCAGCCCCAGCATTTT,CASSLLQGNQPQHF
TRBJ1-5,NA,NA,TRBV19,TGTGCCAGTAATCGCCCCAGTCAGCCCCAGCATTTT,CASNRPSQPQHF
TRBJ2-2,NA,NA,TRBV10-1,TGCGCCAGCAGTGAGTCGCGAACAGACGGGGAGCTGTTTTTT,CASSESRTDGELFF
TRBJ1-2,few,TRBD1,TRBV6-5,TGTGCCAGCAGTTTTGGACAGGGGGCGGCCTATGGCTACACCTTC,CASSFGQGAAYGYTF
TRBJ2-2,NA,TRBD1,TRBV5-1,TGCGCCAGCAGCCCGACAGGGGCGAACACCGGGGAGCTGTTTTTT,CASSPTGANTGELFF
TRBJ2-2,NA,TRBD1,TRBV7-9,TGTGCCAGCAGCTTACCGAACAGGGGGCATAGCACCGGGGAGCTGTTTTTT,CASSLPNRGHSTGELFF
TRBJ2-1,NA,NA,TRBV5-1,TGCGCCAGCAGCTCATGGACAGAAGCAAATGAGCAGTTCTTC,CASSSWTEANEQFF
TRBJ2-7,once,NA,TRBV5-1,TGCGCCAGCAGCTTGCGCCCGACAGTCACCTACGAGCAGTACTTC,CASSLRPTVTYEQYF
TRBJ2-5,NA,TRBD2,TRBV7-2,TGTGCCAGCAGCTATGGGGGGGTTGAAGAGACCCAGTACTTC,CASSYGGVEETQYF
TRBJ1-6,NA,NA,TRBV11-3,TGTGCCAGCAGCTCGTCGGGGGGCAATTCACCCCTCCACTTT,CASSSSGGNSPLHF
TRBJ1-2,few,NA,TRBV7-9,TGTGCCAGCAGCCTCGGGGGGGTAGAGTATGGCTACACCTTC,CASSLGGVEYGYTF
TRBJ2-5,NA,TRBD2,TRBV5-8,TGTGCCAGCAGCCGGGGAGGGCGGGAGACCCAGTACTTC,CASSRGGRETQYF
TRBJ2-3,NA,TRBD2,TRBV5-5,TGTGCCAGCAGCGCAGGACTAGCGGGGGGGCCGGGTACGCAGTATTTT,CASSAGLAGGPGTQYF
TRBJ2-3,NA,TRBD2,TRBV7-7,TGTGCTAGCAGCCGACTAGCGGGGGGGCCAGATACGCAGTATTTT,CASSRLAGGPDTQYF
TRBJ2-5,few,TRBD2,TRBV6-6,TGTGCCAGCAGTTCGAGCGGGGGGTGGACCCAGTACTTC,CASSSSGGWTQYF
TRBJ2-7,few,NA,TRBV5-4,TGTGCCAGCAGCTTGGCACAAAGCTCCTACGAGCAGTACTTC,CASSLAQSSYEQYF
TRBJ2-3,NA,NA,TRBV19,TGTGCCAGTAGGGAGGGGGGGGCGGCAGATACGCAGTATTTT,CASREGGAADTQYF
TRBJ2-5,NA,NA,TRBV9,TGTGCCAGCAGCGTAGGGGAGGGGGGGGAGACCCAGTACTTC,CASSVGEGGETQYF
TRBJ2-5,NA,NA,TRBV11-2,TGTGCCAGCAGCAGCCCGGGACTCAGTAGAGAGACCCAGTACTTC,CASSSPGLSRETQYF
TRBJ2-2,NA,TRBD2,TRBV5-4,TGTGCCAGCAAGCGGGGGGGCACCGGGGAGCTGTTTTTT,CASKRGGTGELFF
TRBJ1-6,NA,NA,TRBV27,TGTGCCAGCAGTCCTCTACAGGGCTATAATTCACCCCTCCACTTT,CASSPLQGYNSPLHF
TRBJ1-4,few,NA,TRBV30,TGTGCCTGGAGTAGGGGGACAACTAATGAAAAACTGTTTTTT,CAWSRGTTNEKLFF
TRBJ2-2,NA,TRBD2,TRBV7-9,TGTGCCAGCACCCTGGAACAGCGGGGGGGCAACACCGGGGAGCTGTTTTTT,CASTLEQRGGNTGELFF
TRBJ1-2,NA,TRBD1,TRBV6-6,TGTGCCAGCAAATCGAGGGGGCAGGGGGACGGCTACACCTTC,CASKSRGQGDGYTF
TRBJ2-3,NA,TRBD2,TRBV5-1,TGCGCCAGCAGCTTGGCGACTAGCGGGGGGACTAGCACAGATACGCAGTATTTT,CASSLATSGGTSTDTQYF
TRBJ2-7,NA,TRBD1,TRBV27,TGTGCCAGCAGACCCGGGACAGGGAGCTCCTACGAGCAGTACTTC,CASRPGTGSSYEQYF
TRBJ2-7,NA,TRBD1,TRBV5-1,TGCGCCAGCAGCACCGGGACAGGGGGCGGGTACGAGCAGTACTTC,CASSTGTGGGYEQYF
TRBJ2-7,NA,NA,TRBV11-3,TGTGCCAGCAGCTTAGTCCTGGCCTCCGACGAGCAGTACTTC,CASSLVLASDEQYF
TRBJ1-6,NA,TRBD1,TRBV19,TGTGCCAGTAGTACCGACAGGGGTAATTCACCCCTCCACTTT,CASSTDRGNSPLHF
TRBJ1-5,NA,TRBD1,TRBV18,TGTGCCAGCTCCCCGACAGGGGGCAGGGATCAGCCCCAGCATTTT,CASSPTGGRDQPQHF